Following are 17 T cell receptor beta chains from one sample sequenced in a study of blood T cell repertoires in COVID-19. TCRdb keeps only in-frame clones here, not all; method: immunoSEQ multiplex PCR. The data show around 130,000 clones, roughly four fifths seen once. The sample taken for sequencing was PBMCs or T cells enriched from blood (not recorded which). These receptors were taken from a middle-aged man with acute COVID-19.

This sequence joins TRBV25-1 and TRBJ1-2, with D tentatively TRBD1 (5 bases). Germline-derived CDR1 and CDR2 are MGHDK and SYGVNS. Between the trimmed V and J ends, which lost 6 bases and 3 bases, there was a span of 14 bases. CDR3 length equals 14 residues. The CDR3 loop reads CASSSGFLDYGYTF. The CDR3 DNA reads as TGTGCCAGCAGCTCAGGGTTTTTAGACTATGGCTACACCTTC.

This clone was recorded once. The rearrangement links TRBV28 to TRBJ2-5, with 7 bases matching TRBD2. This CDR3 contains 15 residues. Germline V CDR1 and CDR2: MDHEN, SYDVKM. V was pared by 3 bases and J by 0 bases, with 4 bases of the junction left unmatched. The CDR3 loop is CASSFKGGYQETQYF. The CDR3 coding sequence is TGTGCCAGCAGTTTTAAGGGAGGGTACCAAGAGACCCAGTACTTC.

This clone was seen only once. The genes are TRBV19 and TRBJ2-7; 12 nucleotides match TRBD2. V shed 5 bases, J shed 3 bases, and the junction held 2 bases outside the gene matches. The CDR3 contains 14 residues. Germline loops: CDR1 LNHDA, CDR2 SQIVND (reference sequence). CDR3 DNA: TGTGCCAGTAGTCGACTAGCGGGGGTCTACGAGCAGTACTTC. The encoded protein is CASSRLAGVYEQYF. The variable domain in full, completed from reference TRBV19 and TRBJ2-7, reads DGGITQSPKYLFRKEGQNVTLSCEQNLNHDAMYWYRQDPGQGLRLIYYSQIVNDFQKGDIAEGYSVSREKKESFPLTVTSAQKNPTAFYLCASSRLAGVYEQYFGPGTRLTVT.

J is TRBJ2-1 and V is TRBV11-2; TRBD2 matches 16 bases. The ends lost 5 bases at V and 9 bases at J; junction bases unmatched: 7. CDR3 length: 16 amino acids. CDR1 is SGHAT and CDR2 is FQNNGV in the germline V gene. The CDR3 loop is CASSLGTSGRVSEQFF. CDR3 sequence (DNA): TGTGCCAGCAGCCTTGGGACTAGCGGGAGGGTAAGTGAGCAGTTCTTC.

The rearrangement uses TRBV7-9 and TRBJ1-5; the D is unclear. V was trimmed by 5 bases and J by 2 bases, leaving 10 bases between them. The CDR3 is 14 amino acids. Germline CDR1 SEHNR, CDR2 FQNEAQ (reference sequence). In DNA, the CDR3 is TGTGCCAGCAGCGATCTTCAGGGCAATCAGCCCCAGCATTTT. Its protein product is CASSDLQGNQPQHF.

This clone was counted a single time. This chain links TRBV19 with TRBJ1-1; D gene uncertain. Between the trimmed V and J ends, which lost 7 bases and 1 base, there was a span of 7 bases. Germline CDR1 and CDR2: LNHDA and SQIVND (reference sequence). The CDR3 spans 12 residues. The CDR3 nucleotides are TGTGCCAGTAAAGCAGGGAACACTGAAGCTTTCTTT. This sequence encodes CASKAGNTEAFF. Based on the CDR3 plus reference TRBV19 and TRBJ1-1, the full variable domain is DGGITQSPKYLFRKEGQNVTLSCEQNLNHDAMYWYRQDPGQGLRLIYYSQIVNDFQKGDIAEGYSVSREKKESFPLTVTSAQKNPTAFYLCASKAGNTEAFFGQGTRLTVV.

The chain carries TRBV19 and TRBJ1-1; 8 positions agree with TRBD1. This CDR3 contains 15 residues. Per the germline V gene, CDR1 is LNHDA and CDR2 is SQIVND (reference sequence). The V gene end was trimmed by 5 bases and the J gene end by 6 bases; junction bases not matched to a gene: 11. The CDR3 nucleotides read TGTGCCAGTAGTTGGCAGGGGGCGGGCCGGTCTGAAGCTTTCTTT. Residues: CASSWQGAGRSEAFF.

The rearrangement links TRBV2 to TRBJ1-5; D perhaps matches TRBD1 (5 bases). Per germline, CDR1 SNHLY and CDR2 FYNNEI. The CDR3 has 13 amino acids. Trimming took off 5 bases at V and 8 bases at J, with 13 bases between the two ends. The CDR3 DNA follows: TGTGCCAGCAGTTCAGACAGAAGGGAGCCCCAGCATTTT. This translates into CASSSDRREPQHF.

The chain has TRBV5-1 and TRBJ2-5; TRBD2 matches at 13 bases. There are 15 residues in the CDR3. Germline V gene data show CDR1 as SGHRS and CDR2 as YFSETQ. Trimming removed 4 bases from V and 2 bases from J; junction bases left unmatched: 2. CDR3 coding DNA: TGCGCCAGCAGCCCGGGACTAGCGGGGCAAGAGACCCAGTACTTC. Amino acids: CASSPGLAGQETQYF.

The J gene is TRBJ2-3, the V gene TRBV5-4, with 9 nucleotides matching TRBD2. The CDR3 consists of 15 residues. CDR1 and CDR2 from the germline V gene are SGHNT and YYREEE (reference sequence). The ends lost 1 base at V and 3 bases at J; junction bases unmatched: 3. The CDR3 region is CASSLQAGGTDTQYF. For the CDR3, the DNA is TGTGCCAGCAGCTTGCAAGCGGGAGGAACAGATACGCAGTATTTT.

This chain connects TRBV5-1 to TRBJ1-1; 7 bases align to TRBD1. CDR3 size: 14 residues. The germline CDR1 and CDR2 sequences are SGHRS and YFSETQ. Trimming removed 2 bases from V and 4 bases from J; junction bases left unmatched: 5. CDR3 nucleotide sequence: TGCGCCAGCAGCTTAGACAGGGTGGGCACTGAAGCTTTCTTT. It codes for CASSLDRVGTEAFF.

V gene TRBV2 combines with J gene TRBJ2-7, with 11 bases lining up with TRBD2. The germline CDR1 and CDR2 sequences are SNHLY and FYNNEI. This CDR3 has 15 residues. After removal of 6 bases from V and 0 bases from J, the junction contained 4 bases not matched to a gene. CDR3 sequence: CASRVSGRASYEQYF. CDR3 DNA sequence: TGTGCCAGCAGAGTTAGCGGGAGGGCCTCCTACGAGCAGTACTTC.

The rearrangement uses TRBV7-3 and TRBJ2-3, with D perhaps TRBD2 (5 bases). V was trimmed by 2 bases and J by 2 bases, leaving 14 bases between them. Looked up from germline, CDR1 is SGHTA and CDR2 is FQGTGA. The CDR3 spans 16 residues. The CDR3 spells CASSLGADGITDTQYF. CDR3 in DNA: TGTGCCAGCAGCTTAGGAGCGGACGGAATCACAGATACGCAGTATTTT.

The chain combines TRBV28 with TRBJ1-3, with D possibly TRBD1 on 5 matching bases. Germline V lookup: CDR1 MDHEN, CDR2 SYDVKM. The CDR3 loop spans 15 amino acids. V was shortened by 3 bases and J by 0 bases, with 9 bases between the two germline ends. CDR3 nucleotide sequence: TGTGCCAGCAGTTTGCGGGGGACCTCTGGAAACACCATATATTTT. Translation gives CASSLRGTSGNTIYF.

The rearrangement joins TRBV2 to TRBJ2-7; the match to TRBD2 covers 9 bases. The CDR3 loop spans 12 amino acids. V was clipped by 6 bases and J by 4 bases; unmatched bases: 1. Germline CDR1 and CDR2: SNHLY and FYNNEI. CDR3 residues: CASRREGYEQYF. The CDR3 bases are TGTGCCAGCAGGCGGGAGGGATACGAGCAGTACTTC. The full variable domain, with the rest looked up from reference TRBV2 and TRBJ2-7, is EPEVTQTPSHQVTQMGQEVILRCVPISNHLYFYWYRQILGQKVEFLVSFYNNEISEKSEIFDDQFSVERPDGSNFTLKIRSTKLEDSAMYFCASRREGYEQYFGPGTRLTVT.

The V gene is TRBV2, the J gene TRBJ2-7; D not resolved. Per the germline V gene, CDR1 is SNHLY and CDR2 is FYNNEI. The CDR3 sequence is 15 residues long. Trimming pared 6 bases from V and 2 bases from J, leaving 17 bases between. CDR3 residues: CASSESLGSPYEQYF. CDR3 in DNA: TGTGCCAGCAGCGAAAGTCTAGGCAGCCCCTACGAGCAGTACTTC.

J is TRBJ1-2 and V is TRBV18, with TRBD1 matching over 7 bases. The length of the CDR3 is 14 residues. The V gene end was trimmed by 3 bases and the J gene end by 6 bases; junction bases not matched to a gene: 7. The germline CDR1 and CDR2 sequences are KGHSH and LQKENI. The CDR3 protein is CASSPTGRKDGYTF. The CDR3 nucleotides read TGTGCCAGCTCACCGACAGGGCGGAAGGATGGCTACACCTTC.